The 6 T cell receptor beta chains reported below all come from one sample, sequenced in a study of blood T cell repertoires in COVID-19. Measured with immunoSEQ multiplex PCR; TCRdb has only the in-frame clones, and not every one. The sample shows fewer than 300,000 clones, about nine tenths of them seen only once. Specimen: peripheral blood. Receptors were obtained from a man aged 45-65 years with COVID-19, enrolled during active disease.

V and J are TRBV4-2 and TRBJ2-7, with TRBD2 matching over 15 bases. Looked up from germline, CDR1 is LGHNA and CDR2 is YNFKEQ. The length of the CDR3 is 18 residues. V shed 4 bases, J shed 3 bases, and the junction held 10 bases outside the gene matches. The CDR3 region has the DNA TGTGCCAGCAGCCGAGGACTAGCGGGGGGGCCGAATCACTACGAGCAGTACTTC. It codes for CASSRGLAGGPNHYEQYF.

This clone came up once. This sequence joins TRBV20-1 and TRBJ2-7, with 13 bases fitting TRBD2. Germline lookup yields CDR1 DFQATT and CDR2 SNEGSKA (reference sequence). The CDR3 has 15 residues. The V and J ends lost 3 bases and 3 bases, in that order; junction bases with no gene match: 5. As DNA, the CDR3 is TGCAGTGCTAGTCCCGGGACTAGCGGGGTCTACGAGCAGTACTTC. Residues: CSASPGTSGVYEQYF.

This clone has only one observation. The rearrangement joins TRBV5-4 to TRBJ2-3, with TRBD2 matching 16 bases. The CDR3 totals 15 residues. V shed 7 bases and J 5 bases; nucleotides not matched to a gene: 4. CDR1 is SGHNT, CDR2 YYREEE, per germline (reference sequence). The CDR3: CASGTSGGVLDTQYF. Written as DNA, the CDR3 is TGTGCCAGCGGGACTAGCGGGGGGGTGTTAGATACGCAGTATTTT.

The CDR3 coding sequence is TGTGCCAGCAGTAAACAGGGTTCCCTCACAGATACGCAGTATTTT. Translation gives CASSKQGSLTDTQYF. This chain joins TRBV25-1 and TRBJ2-3; D might be TRBD1 (6 bases). CDR1 and CDR2 (germline): MGHDK, SYGVNS. V was clipped by 5 bases and J by 2 bases, with 14 bases between them. The CDR3 length is 15 residues.

This chain uses TRBV11-2 with TRBJ2-2, with TRBD2 identical over 11 bases. The CDR3 totals 16 residues. V lost 3 bases, J lost 1 base, and 1 base stayed unmatched. Germline V CDR1 and CDR2: SGHAT, FQNNGV. The DNA of the CDR3 is TGTGCCAGCAGCTTCGGGACTAGCGGGAACACCGGGGAGCTGTTTTTT. Translated: CASSFGTSGNTGELFF. Full variable domain (outside the CDR3, taken from reference TRBV11-2 and TRBJ2-2): EAGVAQSPRYKIIEKRQSVAFWCNPISGHATLYWYQQILGQGPKLLIQFQNNGVVDDSQLPKDRFSAERLKGVDSTLKIQPAKLEDSAVYLCASSFGTSGNTGELFFGEGSRLTVL.

The chain uses TRBV5-1 and TRBJ2-7; 11 bases match TRBD2. Germline values: CDR1 SGHRS, CDR2 YFSETQ. Trimming at V came to 4 bases and at J to 1 base, leaving 16 bases not matched to a gene. CDR3 length equals 19 residues. CDR3 in DNA: TGCGCCAGCAGCAGACAGGCCCCTAGCGGGGGGCCGATATCCTACGAGCAGTACTTC. As protein: CASSRQAPSGGPISYEQYF.